Shown below are 13 T cell receptor beta chains from a single sample sequenced in a study of technical replicates of blood from a few donors. The protocol was immunoSEQ multiplex PCR, while the TCRdb copy is restricted to in-frame clones and leaves out a portion. This sample has about 75,000 clones, with approximately 97% found just once. Source material: T cells isolated from PBMCs. Receptor source: a human donor in good health.

The gene calls are TRBV6-6 and TRBJ1-2; D unresolved. The CDR3 has 11 residues. The germline V gene has CDR1 MNHNY and CDR2 SVGAGI (reference sequence). V lost 11 bases to trimming and J lost 2 bases, with 9 bases between them. The CDR3 bases are TGTGCCGCCGGGGAAAACTATGGCTACACCTTC. Its translation: CAAGENYGYTF.

In this sample, this clone turned up once. The chain links TRBV7-2 to TRBJ2-1; TRBD2 aligns across 13 bases. The CDR3 covers 15 residues. CDR1 is SGHTA and CDR2 is FQGNSA in the germline V gene. V shed 5 bases, J shed 8 bases, and the junction held 6 bases outside the gene matches. The CDR3 DNA is TGTGCCAGCAGCAAACTAGCGGGGGGGTACGATGAGCAGTTCTTC. This sequence encodes CASSKLAGGYDEQFF.

The rearrangement uses TRBV4-1 and TRBJ2-5, with 7 bases fitting TRBD1. The V gene end was trimmed by 4 bases and the J gene end by 13 bases; junction bases not matched to a gene: 9. Looked up from germline, CDR1 is MGHRA and CDR2 is YSYEKL. This CDR3 spans 12 amino acids. This chain's CDR3 is CASSPGGGSLYF. DNA for the CDR3: TGCGCCAGCAGCCCAGGGGGTGGGTCCCTGTACTTC.

The CDR3 sequence is CASTLTGELFF. The CDR3 bases are TGCGCCAGCACCCTCACCGGGGAGCTGTTTTTT. V is TRBV5-1 and J is TRBJ2-2; D is unresolved. The length of the CDR3 is 11 residues. V dropped 6 bases and J dropped 4 bases, with 4 bases sitting between them. Per germline, CDR1 SGHRS and CDR2 YFSETQ.

The chain has TRBV28 and TRBJ1-2, with TRBD1 matching over 7 bases. CDR1 and CDR2 from the germline V gene are MDHEN and SYDVKM. This CDR3 spans 16 amino acids. J lost 4 bases, V lost 7 bases, and 15 bases had no gene match. The CDR3 here is CASNSRWGQLFYGYTF. CDR3 sequence (DNA): TGTGCCAGCAACAGTCGGTGGGGACAGCTTTTCTATGGCTACACCTTC.

The chain joins TRBV25-1 to TRBJ1-2, with 9 bases matching TRBD1. V trimming: 3 bases; J trimming: 1 base; junction bases outside the gene matches: 3. Germline CDR1 is MGHDK and CDR2 is SYGVNS. CDR3 length: 15 residues. This chain's CDR3 is CASSDWDRDNYGYTF. The CDR3 bases are TGTGCCAGCAGTGACTGGGACAGGGATAACTATGGCTACACCTTC.

V usage is TRBV7-9 and J usage is TRBJ2-2; weak D call: TRBD1 (5 bases). This CDR3 comprises 14 residues. Germline CDR1 and CDR2: SEHNR and FQNEAQ (reference sequence). Trimming took off 4 bases at V and 7 bases at J, with 13 bases between the two ends. The CDR3 DNA reads TGTGCCAGCAGCTCCCAGGGTTCTATCGGGGAGCTGTTTTTT. It encodes CASSSQGSIGELFF.

This chain's CDR3 is CASSLESSYEQYF. The CDR3 nucleotides are TGCGCCAGCAGCTTGGAGAGCTCCTACGAGCAGTACTTC. This chain connects TRBV5-1 to TRBJ2-7; D uncertain. Germline CDR1 and CDR2: SGHRS and YFSETQ. The CDR3 has 13 amino acids. Trimming removed 0 bases at V and 0 bases at J, with 4 bases between.

The rearrangement uses TRBV10-1 and TRBJ2-1; D is ambiguous. V was shortened by 4 bases and J by 5 bases, with 9 bases between the two germline ends. The CDR3 is made up of 13 amino acids. Germline CDR1 reads WNHNN; CDR2 reads SYGVQD (reference sequence). The CDR3 spells CASSGRVDNEQFF. For the CDR3, the DNA is TGCGCCAGCAGTGGAAGAGTGGACAATGAGCAGTTCTTC.

This clone occurred once. The chain carries TRBV20-1 and TRBJ2-3; no definite D call. CDR1 is DFQATT, CDR2 SNEGSKA, per germline (reference sequence). The CDR3 is 10 amino acids. Trimming removed 3 bases at V and 5 bases at J, with 3 bases between. CDR3 protein: CSARRDTQYF. For the CDR3, the DNA is TGCAGTGCTAGGAGAGATACGCAGTATTTT.

The CDR3 here is CASSELMEGPLTQYF. CDR3 DNA: TGTGCCAGCAGTGAATTGATGGAGGGACCGCTTACGCAGTATTTT. The chain uses TRBV2 and TRBJ2-3; perhaps TRBD2 as D (6 bases). V lost 2 bases and J 8 bases, leaving 17 bases between the germline ends. Looked up from germline, CDR1 is SNHLY and CDR2 is FYNNEI. CDR3 size: 15 residues.

The rearrangement joins TRBV27 to TRBJ2-7; D is uncertain. The V gene lost 4 bases and the J gene lost 0 bases, with 7 bases spanning the gap. There are 13 residues in the CDR3. Per the germline V gene, CDR1 is MNHEY and CDR2 is SMNVEV (reference sequence). The CDR3 DNA sequence: TGTGCCAGCAGTTCCTTGAGCTCCTACGAGCAGTACTTC. This codes for CASSSLSSYEQYF.

This clone has just one count. The CDR3 DNA follows: TGTGCCAGCAGCTTAGAAAGTGGGACAGCAGATACGCAGTATTTT. It encodes CASSLESGTADTQYF. The V and J genes are TRBV7-2 and TRBJ2-3; 7 bases line up with TRBD1. The CDR3 loop spans 15 amino acids. Germline V gives CDR1 SGHTA, CDR2 FQGNSA. V lost 1 base to trimming and J lost 4 bases; unmatched junction nucleotides: 5.